Presented here are 27 T cell receptor beta chains from one specimen sequenced in a study of persistence of HIV-infected CD4 T cells. This nonspecific control used anti-CD3/anti-CD28 bead stimulation of CD4+ T cells. Responding CD4+ T cells were sorted by upregulation of both CD40 ligand and CD69. The libraries were made with immunoSEQ version 4 in survey mode. TCRdb's copy holds only in-frame clones and misses some; the assay was immunoSEQ multiplex PCR. This sample has 40,000 to 60,000 clones; 80% to 90% occur once, and the top ten carry 3% to 3.5%. These TCRs are of unknown antigen specificity. The specimen comprised CD4+ T cells sorted from PBMCs after roughly 19-hour stimulation, sampled from a patient who received antiretroviral therapy. These receptors all come from an adult woman with HIV who was CMV-seropositive.

The gene calls are TRBV7-3 and TRBJ1-4; possible D gene TRBD1, 6 bases. The germline V and J ends were trimmed by 11 bases and 2 bases, with 21 bases remaining between them. This CDR3 region has 16 residues. Per the germline V gene, CDR1 is SGHTA and CDR2 is FQGTGA. Written as DNA, the CDR3 is TGTGCCGGTGAATGGGCAGGGGAGGTTACTAATGAAAAACTGTTTTTT. This codes for CAGEWAGEVTNEKLFF. Full variable domain (rest looked up from reference TRBV7-3 and TRBJ1-4): GAGVSQTPSNKVTEKGKYVELRCDPISGHTALYWYRQSLGQGPEFLIYFQGTGAADDSGLPNDRFFAVRPEGSVSTLKIQRTERGDSAVYLCAGEWAGEVTNEKLFFGSGTQLSVL.

The chain is built from TRBV7-3 and TRBJ2-1; a weak D match, TRBD2 (6 bases). Germline CDR1 SGHTA, CDR2 FQGTGA. The CDR3 is 14 amino acids. V lost 2 bases and J lost 6, with 11 bases in between. Here the CDR3 reads CASSLGDWGNEQFF. CDR3 nucleotide sequence: TGTGCCAGCAGCTTAGGGGACTGGGGCAATGAGCAGTTCTTC.

This rearrangement joins TRBV29-1 to TRBJ1-2; D remains unclear. Germline V gene lookup returns CDR1 SQVTM and CDR2 ANQGSEA. Trimming removed 6 bases at V and 4 bases at J, with 15 bases between. The CDR3 sequence is 13 residues long. CDR3 region: CSVVLTQPYGYTF. The CDR3 nucleotides read TGCAGCGTCGTACTAACCCAACCCTATGGCTACACCTTC.

The V call is TRBV29-1, the J call TRBJ1-6, with D perhaps matching TRBD1 (6 bases). The V and J ends lost 7 bases and 6 bases respectively, with 19 bases between them. The CDR3 sequence is 15 residues long. The germline V gene encodes CDR1 SQVTM and CDR2 ANQGSEA. CDR3 nucleotides: TGCAGCGCCAAGACCGGGACATCGGGTAATTCACCCCTCCACTTT. It is translated as CSAKTGTSGNSPLHF.

This chain uses TRBV10-1 with TRBJ2-2, with D possibly matching TRBD2 (5 bases). The length of the CDR3 is 15 residues. In germline, CDR1 is WNHNN, CDR2 SYGVQD (reference sequence). The V end lost 4 bases, the J end lost 4 bases, and 13 bases lay between the germline ends. CDR3 sequence (DNA): TGCGCCAGCAGTGGATCGGGGAGAGGCACCGGGGAGCTGTTTTTT. Translating it yields CASSGSGRGTGELFF.

CDR3 sequence: CASSPPEQPYGYTF. CDR3 DNA sequence: TGTGCCAGCTCACCACCCGAACAGCCCTATGGCTACACCTTC. V is TRBV18 and J is TRBJ1-2; D uncertain. The CDR3 is 14 residues long. Germline CDR1 KGHSH, CDR2 LQKENI. V was shortened by 0 bases and J by 4 bases, with 9 bases between the two germline ends. The whole variable domain, remainder taken from reference TRBV18 and TRBJ1-2, is NAGVMQNPRHLVRRRGQEARLRCSPMKGHSHVYWYRQLPEEGLKFMVYLQKENIIDESGMPKERFSAEFPKEGPSILRIQQVVRGDSAAYFCASSPPEQPYGYTFGSGTRLTVV.

This clone has only a few counts. The V gene is TRBV24-1, the J gene TRBJ2-5, with 8 bases matching TRBD1. Germline V gene sequence: CDR1 KGHDR, CDR2 SFDVKD. Losses at the gene ends were 4 bases for V and 5 bases for J; bases not matched to a gene: 8. CDR3 length equals 15 residues. CDR3 in amino acids: CATSDSTGVGETQYF. Written as DNA, the CDR3 is TGTGCCACCAGTGACTCGACAGGGGTGGGGGAGACCCAGTACTTC.

CDR3 sequence (DNA): TGTGCCAGCAGCCGTAAACGGAGCAATCAGCCCCAGCATTTT. Its translation: CASSRKRSNQPQHF. The chain joins TRBV28 to TRBJ1-5; D is unclear. This CDR3 has 14 residues. Germline lookup yields CDR1 MDHEN and CDR2 SYDVKM. Trimming took off 6 bases at V and 1 base at J, with 10 bases between the two ends.

Only a few counts were recorded for this clone. The CDR3 sequence: CASSLQVPGGYTF. As DNA, the CDR3 is TGTGCCAGCAGCTTGCAGGTGCCGGGGGGCTACACCTTC. This sequence joins TRBV5-6 and TRBJ1-2; no clear D. This CDR3 has 13 residues. Germline V gene sequence: CDR1 SGHDT, CDR2 YYEEEE. Trimming pared 1 base from V and 8 bases from J, leaving 12 bases between.

The rearrangement joins TRBV24-1 to TRBJ2-1; D possibly corresponds to TRBD1 (5 bases). The V end was cut by 5 bases, the J end by 4 bases, with 14 bases between. The CDR3 is made up of 15 amino acids. The germline V gene has CDR1 KGHDR and CDR2 SFDVKD. CDR3 loop: CATSVPDSPYNEQFF. CDR3 sequence (DNA): TGTGCCACCAGTGTTCCTGACAGCCCTTACAATGAGCAGTTCTTC.

This chain connects TRBV30 to TRBJ1-5; unclear D gene. The CDR3 is made up of 16 amino acids. Between the trimmed V and J ends, which lost 0 bases and 0 bases, there was a span of 12 bases. The germline CDR1 and CDR2 sequences are GTSNPN and SVGIG (reference sequence). The chain's CDR3 is CAWSVPPGNSNQPQHF. For the CDR3, the DNA is TGTGCCTGGAGTGTACCCCCGGGGAATAGCAATCAGCCCCAGCATTTT.

CDR3 loop: CASTSGDYNEQFF. Here the CDR3 DNA reads TGTGCCAGTACTAGCGGAGACTACAATGAGCAGTTCTTC. This rearrangement joins TRBV2 to TRBJ2-1, with 8 nucleotides matching TRBD2. Unmatched junction bases numbered 4, after V lost 9 bases and J lost 3 bases. The germline V gene has CDR1 SNHLY and CDR2 FYNNEI. The CDR3 has 13 residues.

The chain employs TRBV7-6 and TRBJ2-7; 9 bases are a match to TRBD1. Germline assignment: CDR1 SGHVS and CDR2 FNYEAQ. Unmatched junction bases numbered 7, after V lost 5 bases and J lost 2 bases. The CDR3 is made up of 15 amino acids. Written as DNA, the CDR3 is TGTGCCAGCAGCGCGCCCGGGGACAGGGCCTACGAGCAGTACTTC. Its translation is CASSAPGDRAYEQYF. Variable domain in full (rest from reference TRBV7-6 and TRBJ2-7): GAGVSQSPRYKVTKRGQDVALRCDPISGHVSLYWYRQALGQGPEFLTYFNYEAQQDKSGLPNDRFSAERPEGSISTLTIQRTEQRDSAMYRCASSAPGDRAYEQYFGPGTRLTVT.

V gene TRBV30 combines with J gene TRBJ2-1, with a weak D call TRBD2 (5 bases). The CDR3 is 14 residues long. The germline CDR1 and CDR2 sequences are GTSNPN and SVGIG (reference sequence). Trimming removed 0 bases from V and 7 bases from J, with 13 bases in between. CDR3 DNA sequence: TGTGCCTGGAGTGTGCGGGTTTTGCTGAATGAGCAGTTCTTC. Amino acid sequence: CAWSVRVLLNEQFF.

The V gene is TRBV3-1 (or the pseudogene TRBV3-2), the J gene TRBJ1-1, with 8 positions matching TRBD1. The CDR3 has 14 residues. The germline CDR1 and CDR2 sequences are LGHDT and YNNKEL (reference sequence). V lost 3 bases, J lost 1 base, and 1 base stayed unmatched. The CDR3 here is CASSHGQGNTEAFF. For the CDR3, the DNA is TGTGCCAGCAGCCACGGACAGGGGAACACTGAAGCTTTCTTT.

This chain joins TRBV28 and TRBJ1-1; D is perhaps TRBD1 (5 bases). The CDR3 covers 15 residues. The germline V gene encodes CDR1 MDHEN and CDR2 SYDVKM. Trimming pared 0 bases from V and 5 bases from J, leaving 13 bases between. DNA of the CDR3: TGTGCCAGCAGTTTATGGGAGGGGCGTTTAACTGAAGCTTTCTTT. As protein: CASSLWEGRLTEAFF.

This chain joins TRBV18 and TRBJ2-5; 7 positions match TRBD1. CDR3 size: 14 residues. Germline loops: CDR1 KGHSH, CDR2 LQKENI. V shed 8 bases, J shed 2 bases, and the junction held 8 bases outside the gene matches. As DNA, the CDR3 is TGTGCCAGCCGAGAGGGACAGAAGCAAGAGACCCAGTACTTC. Translating gives CASREGQKQETQYF.

This rearrangement joins TRBV18 to TRBJ2-5; D tentatively fits TRBD1 or TRBD2 (5 bases each). CDR1 and CDR2 from the germline V gene are KGHSH and LQKENI. The CDR3 has 17 amino acids. Trimming left V 3 bases short and J 7 bases short, with 24 bases between. The CDR3 region has the DNA TGTGCCAGCTCACCTTCCCTACCGGGACGGAAAGAGGGGACCCAGTACTTC. Amino acids: CASSPSLPGRKEGTQYF.

The rearrangement links TRBV5-4 to TRBJ1-1; 7 bases align to TRBD1. Losses at the gene ends were 4 bases for V and 5 bases for J; bases not matched to a gene: 8. The CDR3 totals 14 residues. Germline values: CDR1 SGHNT, CDR2 YYREEE (reference sequence). The CDR3 region is CASSLPDRMTEAFF. The CDR3 DNA reads TGTGCCAGCAGCCTCCCGGACAGGATGACTGAAGCTTTCTTT.

The chain employs TRBV5-1 and TRBJ2-7, with 11 bases matching TRBD2. CDR3 size: 16 residues. Germline assignment: CDR1 SGHRS and CDR2 YFSETQ. The V and J ends lost 4 bases and 2 bases, in that order; junction bases with no gene match: 8. CDR3 in DNA: TGCGCCAGCAGCCACAGGACTAGCGGGCAAACCTACGAGCAGTACTTC. Translation: CASSHRTSGQTYEQYF.

V gene TRBV25-1 combines with J gene TRBJ1-4; D is uncertain. V shed 6 bases and J shed 0 bases, with 11 bases lying between them. The CDR3 is made up of 15 amino acids. CDR1 is MGHDK, CDR2 SYGVNS, per germline. The CDR3 here is CASRETGATNEKLFF. The CDR3, as DNA: TGTGCCAGCAGAGAAACGGGTGCAACTAATGAAAAACTGTTTTTT.

The rearrangement uses TRBV25-1 and TRBJ1-4; 8 bases line up with TRBD1. With 4 bases clipped from V and 8 bases from J, the junction kept 3 bases outside the gene matches. This CDR3 spans 13 amino acids. Germline V gives CDR1 MGHDK, CDR2 SYGVNS. The DNA of the CDR3 is TGTGCCAGCAGTGGACAGGGGCGGGAAAAACTGTTTTTT. Protein sequence: CASSGQGREKLFF.

The chain combines TRBV28 with TRBJ2-7; 8 nucleotides agree with TRBD1. The CDR3 is made up of 14 amino acids. The V segment lost 5 bases and the J segment 2 bases; nucleotides outside the gene matches: 5. CDR1 and CDR2 (germline): MDHEN, SYDVKM. The chain's CDR3 is CASSPQGATYEQYF. CDR3 DNA sequence: TGTGCCAGCAGTCCTCAGGGGGCGACCTACGAGCAGTACTTC.

The rearrangement uses TRBV13 and TRBJ2-7; TRBD2 matches at 7 bases. Germline V lookup: CDR1 PRHDT, CDR2 FYEKMQ (reference sequence). This CDR3 region has 17 residues. J gave up 0 bases and V 5 bases, and 13 bases lay outside the gene matches. CDR3 coding DNA: TGTGCCAGCAGCCGGGACTACAAAAGGGGACTCTCCTACGAGCAGTACTTC. Translated, it gives CASSRDYKRGLSYEQYF.

This clone came up a few times. The chain has TRBV10-3 and TRBJ2-2; 8 positions match TRBD1. Germline loops: CDR1 ENHRY, CDR2 SYGVKD. With V trimmed by 5 bases and J by 6 bases, 5 bases remained unmatched. This CDR3 has 14 residues. CDR3 in DNA: TGTGCCATCAGTCGGGACAGGTTATCCGGGGAGCTGTTTTTT. It is translated as CAISRDRLSGELFF.

This chain uses TRBV23-1 with TRBJ2-7, with D perhaps given as TRBD1 or TRBD2 (6 bases each). TRBV23-1 is given ORF status, its function remaining uncertain. V was shortened by 3 bases and J by 6 bases, with 12 bases between the two germline ends. The CDR3 contains 13 residues. The CDR3 region is CASSHTGRREQYF. Here the CDR3 DNA reads TGCGCCAGCAGTCACACAGGGAGGCGCGAGCAGTACTTC.

This clone was observed once. J is TRBJ2-7 and V is TRBV28; a weak D match, TRBD1 (5 bases). CDR3 size: 14 residues. Trimming took off 1 base at V and 6 bases at J, with 13 bases between the two ends. Germline V gives CDR1 MDHEN, CDR2 SYDVKM. As DNA, the CDR3 is TGTGCCAGCAGTTTATCCCCAGGGCGTGGCGAGCAGTACTTC. Amino acid sequence: CASSLSPGRGEQYF.